This TCR beta chain originates from a study of blood T cell repertoires in COVID-19. For the study at large: Acute and convalescent COVID-19 samples came from the United States, Italy and Spain. From T cells, B-cell-depleted T cells, or PBMCs came the material, which was cDNA or gDNA.

The CDR3 is 14 residues long. Germline assignment: CDR1 MNHEY and CDR2 SVGAGI. V was pared by 8 bases and J by 4 bases, with 10 bases of the junction left unmatched. Original analysis: Amplifying reference gene primers gave estimates of nucleated cell counts. Sequencing was performed with immunoSEQ multiplex PCR; in TCRdb, only in-frame clones are kept and a portion is missing. Clone size and the V and J calls come from that table; the DNA yielded D and trimming. The sample includes over 110,000 clones, around 81% of them seen just once. The sequenced sample was peripheral blood. The genes are TRBV6-5 and TRBJ1-2, with 7 bases matching TRBD1. The source is a human donor in a cohort sampled during active COVID-19. The CDR3 here is CASSRDSTGYGYTF. CDR3 coding DNA: TGTGCCAGCTCCCGGGACAGTACGGGCTATGGCTACACCTTC.